The source of this T cell receptor beta chain is a study of T-cell reconstitution after alpha-beta-depleted transplantation in children. This CDR3 comprises 16 residues. Trimming shortened V by 2 bases and J by 3 bases, and 14 bases separated the two germline ends. The germline V gene encodes CDR1 SGHAT and CDR2 FQDESV (reference sequence). Using unique molecular identifiers, the investigators prepared the TCRbeta library. TCRdb passed the PCR reads through MiXCR, listing each CDR3 protein once. Among 500,000 or so distinct CDR3 sequences listed, 30% to 35% were seen once. This TCR was sampled from a human donor who donated a stem cell graft to a child with aplastic anemia. This material consisted of PBMCs from the stem cell graft donor, taken from the stem cell graft. The chain links TRBV11-1 to TRBJ2-1, with D perhaps matching TRBD1 (6 bases). CDR3 region: CASSLNRDTYYNEQFF. CDR3 nucleotide sequence: TGTGCCAGCAGCTTAAACCGGGACACTTACTACAATGAGCAGTTCTTC.